This TCR beta chain was sequenced for a study of cytomegalovirus exposure and HLA in healthy donors. Study-wide results and limits: Most TCR beta V segments were productive about 90% or about 30% of the time in an earlier analysis. As a later analysis showed, a missense DCLRE1C variant was linked to trimming of TCR beta V- and J-genes.

The PCR was carried out with 60 Vbeta primers and 13 Jbeta primers. The data were produced by immunoSEQ multiplex PCR, yet TCRdb's version contains in-frame clones alone and is incomplete. Counted here are roughly 170,000 clones, 84% occurring once; the ten biggest clones make up about 1%. V was shortened by 0 bases and J by 4 bases, with 19 bases between the two germline ends. The length of the CDR3 is 17 residues. CDR1 is SNHLY, CDR2 FYNNEI, per germline. Concerning this clone: As yet, its antigen is unknown.

The clonotype comes from a man aged 25 to 40 in good health and CMV-seronegative. V is TRBV2 and J is TRBJ2-7, with D perhaps TRBD2 (6 bases). The specimen sequenced was PBMCs. Written as DNA, the CDR3 is TGTGCCAGCAGTGAAGCGCTTCCTGGAGGGATTCCTTACGAGCAGTACTTC. Translating gives CASSEALPGGIPYEQYF.